A single sample gave rise to the 10 T cell receptor beta chains below, sequenced in a study of graft-versus-host responses after intestinal transplantation. Method: immunoSEQ multiplex PCR; TCRdb's copy keeps in-frame clones and lacks some. This sample yields around 39,000 clones, of which about 92% are seen a single time; 3.6% belongs to the top ten. The starting material was PBMCs, obtained almost 750 days after intestinal transplantation. Receptors were obtained from a human patient who received an intestinal transplant, so some T cells may come from the graft donor.

The chain recombines TRBV27 with TRBJ1-5; maybe TRBD1 (5 bases). V was pared by 4 bases and J by 4 bases, with 14 bases between. CDR1 is MNHEY and CDR2 is SMNVEV in the germline V gene (reference sequence). The CDR3 is made up of 15 amino acids. CDR3 region: CASSSIGGENQPQHF. The DNA for the CDR3 is TGTGCCAGCAGTTCCATCGGAGGGGAGAATCAGCCCCAGCATTTT.

The CDR3 sequence: CASSRAGGPYEQYF. DNA of the CDR3: TGTGCCAGCAGCCGAGCGGGAGGGCCATACGAGCAGTACTTC. This chain connects TRBV5-4 to TRBJ2-7; 10 nucleotides agree with TRBD2. CDR1 is SGHNT, CDR2 YYREEE, per germline (reference sequence). This CDR3 spans 14 amino acids. V trimming: 4 bases; J trimming: 4 bases; junction bases outside the gene matches: 5.

Here the CDR3 reads CASSIQGPTEAFF. For the CDR3, the DNA is TGTGCCAGTAGTATCCAAGGCCCCACTGAAGCTTTCTTT. The chain joins TRBV19 to TRBJ1-1; D is undetermined. V lost 3 bases, J lost 4 bases, and 9 bases lay in between. In germline, CDR1 is LNHDA, CDR2 SQIVND (reference sequence). The CDR3 is made up of 13 amino acids.

This clone was picked up a small number of times. V and J are TRBV18 and TRBJ2-7; 8 bases are a match to TRBD1. Trimming took 3 bases from V and 7 from J; bases not matched to a gene: 8. Germline CDR1 reads KGHSH; CDR2 reads LQKENI. There are 14 residues in the CDR3. In DNA form, the CDR3 reads TGTGCCAGCTCACCGAGGACAGGGACGGAAGAGCAGTACTTC. It translates to CASSPRTGTEEQYF. Variable domain in full (rest from reference TRBV18 and TRBJ2-7): NAGVMQNPRHLVRRRGQEARLRCSPMKGHSHVYWYRQLPEEGLKFMVYLQKENIIDESGMPKERFSAEFPKEGPSILRIQQVVRGDSAAYFCASSPRTGTEEQYFGPGTRLTVT.

The chain uses TRBV7-3 and TRBJ2-1; D might be TRBD1 (6 bases). The germline V gene encodes CDR1 SGHTA and CDR2 FQGTGA. The CDR3 runs 16 residues. Trimming removed 2 bases from V and 4 bases from J, with 15 bases in between. The DNA of the CDR3 is TGTGCCAGCAGCTTACAAGGGACACTTCCATACAATGAGCAGTTCTTC. This encodes CASSLQGTLPYNEQFF.

This chain joins TRBV5-1 and TRBJ2-7, with unresolved D. Per germline, CDR1 SGHRS and CDR2 YFSETQ. The length of the CDR3 is 15 residues. Trimming took 0 bases from V and 3 from J, leaving 13 bases between them. The CDR3 DNA sequence: TGCGCCAGCAGCTTGGGATGGACCGCGGACTACGAGCAGTACTTC. Translated, it gives CASSLGWTADYEQYF.

The CDR3 sequence is CAISSGTENYEQYF. The CDR3 DNA reads TGTGCCATCAGTAGCGGGACTGAGAACTACGAGCAGTACTTC. V and J are TRBV10-3 and TRBJ2-7, with 7 nucleotides matching TRBD2. Trimming cost V 5 bases and J 3 bases; bases outside gene matches: 7. Germline CDR1 and CDR2: ENHRY and SYGVKD. The CDR3 extends over 14 amino acids.

The chain recombines TRBV6-5 with TRBJ2-7; D is unresolved. V lost 8 bases to trimming and J lost 4 bases, with 15 bases between them. Germline CDR1 MNHEY, CDR2 SVGAGI. The CDR3 has 13 amino acids. CDR3 nucleotide sequence: TGTGCCAGCCTCCAAGGGTTGGGATACGAGCAGTACTTC. Amino acids: CASLQGLGYEQYF.

This chain joins TRBV11-1 and TRBJ2-1; 7 bases line up with TRBD2. Looked up from germline, CDR1 is SGHAT and CDR2 is FQDESV (reference sequence). J gave up 8 bases and V 3 bases, and 7 bases lay outside the gene matches. The CDR3 sequence is 14 residues long. CDR3 coding DNA: TGTGCCAGCAGCTTTGGGGGAGGGGAGGATGAGCAGTTCTTC. This translates into CASSFGGGEDEQFF.

The V gene is TRBV21-1, the J gene TRBJ2-3; the table's D call, TRBD2, was not checked against the DNA. TRBV21-1 is tagged as a pseudogene. The CDR3 spans 15 residues. CDR3 residues: CASSPIANLTDTQYF. The CDR3 bases are TGTGCCAGCAGCCCCATAGCGAACCTCACAGATACGCAGTATTTT.